The rows below give T cell receptor beta chains drawn from one sample of a study of blood T cell repertoires in COVID-19. Generated by immunoSEQ multiplex PCR, the TCRdb table keeps only in-frame clones and is missing some. Here the sample spans some 63,000 clones, over 75% being singletons. The sample was peripheral blood. The source is a human donor in a cohort sampled during active COVID-19. The CDR3 runs from the conserved cysteine through the conserved F or W. The order of the fields is clone size, V gene, J gene, D gene, CDR3 DNA, CDR3 protein. D genes are given only for firm matches. Only some rows state a clone size, as once, few, many or a class for expanded clones.

>NA|TRBV24-1|TRBJ2-1|NA
TGTGCCACCAGTGGGCGGGGCGATCTCAATGAGCAGTTCTTC
CATSGRGDLNEQFF
>many|TRBV5-5|TRBJ2-2|TRBD1
TGTGCCAGCAGCTGGGGACAGGCGGACACCGGGGAGCTGTTTTTT
CASSWGQADTGELFF
>NA|TRBV18|TRBJ2-5|TRBD2
TGTGCCAGCTCCGCCCTTCCGGGACTAGAGAGAGGAGAGACCCAGTACTTC
CASSALPGLERGETQYF
>NA|TRBV3-1/TRBV3-2|TRBJ2-2|TRBD2
TGTGCCAGCAGCCCAAGATCAACCGTAGCGGGGGGGGCCGGGGAGCTGTTTTTT
CASSPRSTVAGGAGELFF
>NA|TRBV4-1|TRBJ1-2|NA
TGCGCCAGCAGCCAGAAAGGTGGCGGCTATGGCTACACCTTC
CASSQKGGGYGYTF
>NA|TRBV7-9|TRBJ2-3|NA
TGTGCCAGCAGCTTACAGGGCTACAGCACAGATACGCAGTATTTT
CASSLQGYSTDTQYF
>NA|TRBV7-2|TRBJ2-5|TRBD1
TGTGCCAGCAGCACAAGACAGGGGGCCAAGACCCAGTACTTC
CASSTRQGAKTQYF
>NA|TRBV7-2|TRBJ1-2|NA
TGTGCCAGCAGCCACGGGAGGGCGGCCAGCGTCGGAAGCTACACCTTC
CASSHGRAASVGSYTF
>NA|TRBV6-5|TRBJ2-7|TRBD1
TGTGCCAGCAGGGGACAGGGTTACCACGAGCAGTACTTC
CASRGQGYHEQYF
>NA|TRBV6-6|TRBJ1-4|NA
TGTGCCAGCAGCCCCGGGACTAATGAAAAACTGTTTTTT
CASSPGTNEKLFF
>NA|TRBV6-2/TRBV6-3|TRBJ2-6|TRBD1
TGTGCCAGCAGTTGGGACAGGGACTCTGGGGCCAACGTCCTGACTTTC
CASSWDRDSGANVLTF
>NA|TRBV5-5|TRBJ1-1|NA
TGTGCCAGCAGCTTATCAACTAGCACTGAAGCTTTCTTT
CASSLSTSTEAFF
>NA|TRBV4-1|TRBJ2-1|NA
TGCGCCAGCAGCCAGCCAGCCGGGCTAGCCGAGGTGTATGAGCAGTTCTTC
CASSQPAGLAEVYEQFF
>NA|TRBV24-1|TRBJ2-1|TRBD2
TGTGCCACCAGTGACCCGACTAGCGGGGGTATCTCTGAGCAGTTCTTC
CATSDPTSGGISEQFF
>NA|TRBV6-5|TRBJ1-6|NA
TGTGCCACTTACGACTCTAGCTATAATTCACCCCTCCACTTT
CATYDSSYNSPLHF
>NA|TRBV11-3|TRBJ2-5|NA
TGTGCCAGCAGCTTCTCCGGGGGGCCGGGGGAGACCCAGTACTTC
CASSFSGGPGETQYF
>once|TRBV6-5|TRBJ1-5|NA
TGTGCCAGCAGCCGGCAACAGGGCCAGCCCCAGCATTTT
CASSRQQGQPQHF
>NA|TRBV5-4|TRBJ2-3|TRBD2
TGTGCCTGCCGGACTATAGCGGGGGGGGCAGATACGCAGTATTTT
CACRTIAGGADTQYF
>NA|TRBV6-2/TRBV6-3|TRBJ2-5|TRBD1
TGTGCCAGCAGTTACTCGACAGGGTCTCCAGAGACCCAGTACTTC
CASSYSTGSPETQYF
>once|TRBV7-2|TRBJ2-1|NA
TGTGCCAGCAGCAACCAGGGCCTCGAGCAGTTCTTC
CASSNQGLEQFF
>once|TRBV5-6|TRBJ2-5|NA
TGTGCCAGCAGCACGGGGGAGACCCAGTACTTC
CASSTGETQYF
>NA|TRBV6-2/TRBV6-3|TRBJ2-7|NA
TGTGCCAGCAGTCGCCATGAGGGCCGGGGCGAGCAGTACTTC
CASSRHEGRGEQYF
>NA|TRBV6-5|TRBJ2-3|NA
TGTGCCAGCAGTTTAATCGGGGGAGCAGATACGCAGTATTTT
CASSLIGGADTQYF
>NA|TRBV5-1|TRBJ1-2|TRBD1
TGCGCCAGCAGCCCAGGAGTGAGGACAGGGGGCCAGGATGGCTACACCTTC
CASSPGVRTGGQDGYTF
>once|TRBV5-1|TRBJ1-6|TRBD1
TGCGCCAGCAGCACCGGGACAGAATATTCACCCCTCCACTTT
CASSTGTEYSPLHF
>NA|TRBV6-6|TRBJ2-7|NA
TGTGCCAGCATGGGGGGAGGAGCCTACGAGCAGTACTTC
CASMGGGAYEQYF
>NA|TRBV7-9|TRBJ2-1|TRBD2
TGCGCCAGCAGCCTCGGGGGGGGCTACAATGAGCAGTTCTTC
CASSLGGGYNEQFF
>NA|TRBV9|TRBJ2-1|NA
TGTGCCAGCAGCGCCACGGGGGGCGGGGAAGGGGTAAATGAGCAGTTCTTC
CASSATGGGEGVNEQFF
>few|TRBV2|TRBJ2-3|TRBD2
TGTGCCAGCAGCAAACTAGCGGGGGTGACCACAGATACGCAGTATTTT
CASSKLAGVTTDTQYF